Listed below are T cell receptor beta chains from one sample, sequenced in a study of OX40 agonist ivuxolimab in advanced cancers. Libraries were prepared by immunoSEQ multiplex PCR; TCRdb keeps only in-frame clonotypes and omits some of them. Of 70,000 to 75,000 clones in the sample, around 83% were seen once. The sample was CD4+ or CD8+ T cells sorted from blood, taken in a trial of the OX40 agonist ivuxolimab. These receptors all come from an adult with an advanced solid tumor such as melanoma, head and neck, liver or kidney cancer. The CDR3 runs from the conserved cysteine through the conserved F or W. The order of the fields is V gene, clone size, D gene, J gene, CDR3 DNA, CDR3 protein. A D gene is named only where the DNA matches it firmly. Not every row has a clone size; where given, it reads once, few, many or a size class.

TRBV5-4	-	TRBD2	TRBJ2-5	TGTGCCAGCAGCTTGGCGGGGGGAGAGACCCAGTACTTC	CASSLAGGETQYF
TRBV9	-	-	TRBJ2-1	TGTGCCAGCAGCGTAGTCCGGGGGAGCTCCTACAATGAGCAGTTCTTC	CASSVVRGSSYNEQFF
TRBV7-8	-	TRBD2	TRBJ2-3	TGTGCCAGCAGCTCCAGACTAGCGGGGGGCACAGATACGCAGTATTTT	CASSSRLAGGTDTQYF
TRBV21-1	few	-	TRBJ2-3	TGTGCCAGCAGCAAAGGGCCCCAGGGGGTCGGCACAGATACGCAGTATTTT	CASSKGPQGVGTDTQYF
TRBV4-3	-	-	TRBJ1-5	TGCGCCAGCAGCCAAGAGTTAAATCAGCCCCAGCATTTT	CASSQELNQPQHF
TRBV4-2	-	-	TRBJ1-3	TGTGCCAGCAGCCAAGATAGACAAGAAAACACCATATATTTT	CASSQDRQENTIYF
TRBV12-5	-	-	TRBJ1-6	TGTGCTAGTGGTTTGATCGGGACATCACCCCTCCACTTT	CASGLIGTSPLHF
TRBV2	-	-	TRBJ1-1	TGTGCCACCACCTTAGGACGGTCTGAAGCTTTCTTT	CATTLGRSEAFF
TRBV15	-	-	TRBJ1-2	TGTGCCACCAGCACGGGGCCTAACTATGGCTACACCTTC	CATSTGPNYGYTF
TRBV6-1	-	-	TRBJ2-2	TGTGCCAGCAGTGCCGGCGGGTCCACCGGGGAGCTGTTTTTT	CASSAGGSTGELFF
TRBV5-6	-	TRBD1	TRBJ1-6	TGTGCCAGCAGCGTGGACAGGTTATATAATTCACCCCTCCACTTT	CASSVDRLYNSPLHF
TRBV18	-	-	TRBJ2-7	TGTGCCAGCTCTGCTCAGGGGTCCCCCTACGAGCAGTACTTC	CASSAQGSPYEQYF
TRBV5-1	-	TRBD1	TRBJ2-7	TGCGCCAGCAGCTTGGGACAGGGCGGAGAGCAGTACTTC	CASSLGQGGEQYF
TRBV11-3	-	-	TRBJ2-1	TGTGCCAGCAGCTTGGGGGCCTACTTCCAGGGCCCCGATGACTACAATGAGCAGTTCTTC	CASSLGAYFQGPDDYNEQFF
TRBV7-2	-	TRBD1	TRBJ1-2	TGTGCCAGCAGTCCGGACAGGGGACGAGGCTACACCTTC	CASSPDRGRGYTF
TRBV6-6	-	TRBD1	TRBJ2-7	TGTGCCAGCAGTTACGTTTCCGGACAGGGGGCCTACGAGCAGTACTTC	CASSYVSGQGAYEQYF
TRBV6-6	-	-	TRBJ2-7	TGTGCCAGCAGTTACTCGACACCCACCTACGAGCAGTACTTC	CASSYSTPTYEQYF
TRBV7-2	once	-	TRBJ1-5	TGTGCCAGCAGCTTTTATGTGGACCAGCCCCAGCATTTT	CASSFYVDQPQHF
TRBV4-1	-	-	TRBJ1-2	TGCGCCAGCAGCCAAGTAGGGACCCGTATTGATGGCTACACCTTC	CASSQVGTRIDGYTF
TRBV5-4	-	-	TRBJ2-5	TGTGCCAGCAGCTTGGATTGGGGAGAGACCCAGTACTTC	CASSLDWGETQYF
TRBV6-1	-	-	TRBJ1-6	TGTGCCAGCAGTGATTATTCCTTATATAATTCACCCCTCCACTTT	CASSDYSLYNSPLHF
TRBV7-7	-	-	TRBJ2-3	TGTGCCAGCAGCTTAGGGGGGGGGCCGACAGATACGCAGTATTTT	CASSLGGGPTDTQYF
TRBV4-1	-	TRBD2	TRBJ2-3	TGCGCCAGCAGCCAAGATTGGCGGGGGGGCCCAGATACGCAGTATTTT	CASSQDWRGGPDTQYF
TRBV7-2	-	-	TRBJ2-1	TGTGCCAGCAGCTCGGAAGGGGCCGATTACAATGAGCAGTTCTTC	CASSSEGADYNEQFF
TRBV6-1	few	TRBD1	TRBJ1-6	TGTGCCAGCAGCCCCGGGACAGATTCACCCCTCCACTTT	CASSPGTDSPLHF
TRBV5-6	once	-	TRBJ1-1	TGTGCCAGCAGCTTGGGTCCAACAGGGTATACTGAAGCTTTCTTT	CASSLGPTGYTEAFF
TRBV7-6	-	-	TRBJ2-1	TGTGCCAGCAGCTTGGAAAGTAGCGCGAGCTCCTACAATGAGCAGTTCTTC	CASSLESSASSYNEQFF
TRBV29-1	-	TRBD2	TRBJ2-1	TGCAGCGTGGGGACTAGCGGGGGGTTGTTCTTC	CSVGTSGGLFF
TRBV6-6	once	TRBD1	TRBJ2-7	TGTGCCAGCAGTCGACAGGGCTACGAGCAGTACTTC	CASSRQGYEQYF
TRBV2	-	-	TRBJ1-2	TGTGCCAGCAGTCAAACTAGGGACGGACGGAACTATGGCTACACCTTC	CASSQTRDGRNYGYTF
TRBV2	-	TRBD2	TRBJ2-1	TGTGCCAGCAGCGCGGGGGGAAATGAGCAGTTCTTC	CASSAGGNEQFF
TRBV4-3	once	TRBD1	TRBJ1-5	TGCGCCAGCAGCCAAGGAACAGGGGGTAATCAGCCCCAGCATTTT	CASSQGTGGNQPQHF
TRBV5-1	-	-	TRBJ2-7	TGCGCCAGCAGCTTGACCACTTCCTACGAGCAGTACTTC	CASSLTTSYEQYF
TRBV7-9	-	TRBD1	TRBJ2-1	TGTGCCAGCAGACCACAGGGGTTCATTGAGCAGTTCTTC	CASRPQGFIEQFF
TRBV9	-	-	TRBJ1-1	TGTGCCAGCAGCGTGACCAGGACTATGAACACTGAAGCTTTCTTT	CASSVTRTMNTEAFF
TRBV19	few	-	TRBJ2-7	TGTGCCAGTAGTCAAACCAAGTACGAGCAGTACTTC	CASSQTKYEQYF
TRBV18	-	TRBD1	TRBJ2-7	TGTGCCAGCTCCCTAGGGACAGGGGAATACGAGCAGTACTTC	CASSLGTGEYEQYF
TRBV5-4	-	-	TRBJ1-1	TGTGCCAGCAGCGTATTCAGGGAGAACACTGAAGCTTTCTTT	CASSVFRENTEAFF
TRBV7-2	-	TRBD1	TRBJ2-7	TGTGCCAGCAGCTTAGCAGCGACAGGGGTTTCCTACGAGCAGTACTTC	CASSLAATGVSYEQYF
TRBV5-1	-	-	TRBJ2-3	TGCGCCAGCAGCTTGGCCCACGTAGGCACAGATACGCAGTATTTT	CASSLAHVGTDTQYF
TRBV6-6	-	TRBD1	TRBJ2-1	TGTGCCAGCAGAAGTGGACAGGGGGCCGACAATGAGCAGTTCTTC	CASRSGQGADNEQFF
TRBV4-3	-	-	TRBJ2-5	TGCGCCAGCAGCCCCCAGGGCTTCTGGGAGACCCAGTACTTC	CASSPQGFWETQYF
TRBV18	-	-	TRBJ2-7	TGTGCCAGCTCACCGGCGCAGTTAGCCTACGAGCAGTACTTC	CASSPAQLAYEQYF
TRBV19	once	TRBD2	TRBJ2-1	TGTGCCAGTAGCGCCCTCTATTTAGGCGGGGGTTCCAATGAGCAGTTCTTC	CASSALYLGGGSNEQFF
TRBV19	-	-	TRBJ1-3	TGTGCCAGTACATTTCGGCAGGACGGAAACACCATATATTTT	CASTFRQDGNTIYF
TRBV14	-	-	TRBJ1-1	TGTGCCAGCAGCCTTAATACTGCGGGTTCGGCTTTCTTT	CASSLNTAGSAFF
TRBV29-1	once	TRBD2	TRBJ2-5	TGCAGCCCCCGGGGGGTTGAGGGGACCCAGTACTTC	CSPRGVEGTQYF
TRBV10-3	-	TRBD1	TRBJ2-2	TGTGCCATCAGTGAGTCCAAGGGACAGGGTAACACCGGGGAGCTGTTTTTT	CAISESKGQGNTGELFF
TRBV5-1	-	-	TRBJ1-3	TGCGCCAGCAGCTCTACCTTCTCTGGAAACACCATATATTTT	CASSSTFSGNTIYF
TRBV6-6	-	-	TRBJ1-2	TGTGCCAGCAGCTACGGGCTACAGGGCTATGGCTACACCTTC	CASSYGLQGYGYTF